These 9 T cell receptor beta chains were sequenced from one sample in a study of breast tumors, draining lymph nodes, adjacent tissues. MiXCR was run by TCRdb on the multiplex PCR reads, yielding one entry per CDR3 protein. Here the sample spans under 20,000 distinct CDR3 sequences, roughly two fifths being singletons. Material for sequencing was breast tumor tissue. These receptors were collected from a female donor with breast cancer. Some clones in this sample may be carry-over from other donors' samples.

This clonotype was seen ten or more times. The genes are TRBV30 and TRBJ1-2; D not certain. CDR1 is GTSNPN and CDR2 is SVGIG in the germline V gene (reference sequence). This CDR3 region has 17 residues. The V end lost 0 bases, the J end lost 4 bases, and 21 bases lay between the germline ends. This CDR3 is CAWSVLVTLEITYGYTF. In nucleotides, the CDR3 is TGTGCCTGGAGTGTATTGGTCACCCTGGAGATCACCTATGGCTACACCTTC.

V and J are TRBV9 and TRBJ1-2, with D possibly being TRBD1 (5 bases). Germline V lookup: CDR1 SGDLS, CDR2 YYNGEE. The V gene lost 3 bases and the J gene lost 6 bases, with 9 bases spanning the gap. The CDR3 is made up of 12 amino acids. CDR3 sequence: CASSEGDDGYTF. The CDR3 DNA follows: TGTGCCAGCAGCGAAGGGGACGATGGCTACACCTTC.

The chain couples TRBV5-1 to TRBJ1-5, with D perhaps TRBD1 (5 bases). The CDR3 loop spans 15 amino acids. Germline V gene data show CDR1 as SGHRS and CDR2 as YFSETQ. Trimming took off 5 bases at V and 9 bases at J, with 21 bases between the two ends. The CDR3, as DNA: TGCGCCAGCAGTCTAGAGGGGCAGACGCACCGGCCCCAGCATTTT. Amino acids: CASSLEGQTHRPQHF.

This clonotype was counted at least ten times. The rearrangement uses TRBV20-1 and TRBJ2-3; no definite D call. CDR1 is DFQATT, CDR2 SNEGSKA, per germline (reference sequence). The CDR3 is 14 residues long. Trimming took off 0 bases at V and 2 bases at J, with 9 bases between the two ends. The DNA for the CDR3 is TGCAGTGCTAGAGATAGGCGTTCCACAGATACGCAGTATTTT. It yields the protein CSARDRRSTDTQYF.

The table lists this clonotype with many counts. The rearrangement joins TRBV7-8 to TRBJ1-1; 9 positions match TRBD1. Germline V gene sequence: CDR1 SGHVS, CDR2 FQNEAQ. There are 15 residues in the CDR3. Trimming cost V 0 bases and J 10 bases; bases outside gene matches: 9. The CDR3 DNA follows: TGTGCCAGCAGCTTAGCCGGGACAGGGAGTGCGAGAGCTTTCTTT. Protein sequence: CASSLAGTGSARAFF.

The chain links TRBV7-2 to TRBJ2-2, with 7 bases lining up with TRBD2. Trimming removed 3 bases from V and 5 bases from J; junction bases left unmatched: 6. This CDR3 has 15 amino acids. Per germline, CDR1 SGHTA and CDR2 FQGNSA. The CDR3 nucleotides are TGTGCCAGCAGCTTGGGGAGGGGAGGGACCGGGGAGCTGTTTTTT. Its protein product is CASSLGRGGTGELFF.

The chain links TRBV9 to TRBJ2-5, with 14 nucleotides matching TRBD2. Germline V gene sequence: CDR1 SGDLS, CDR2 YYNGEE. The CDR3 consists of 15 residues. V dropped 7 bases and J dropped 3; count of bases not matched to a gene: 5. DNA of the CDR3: TGTGCCAGCCCCGCGGGACTAGCGGGAGAAGAGACCCAGTACTTC. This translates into CASPAGLAGEETQYF.

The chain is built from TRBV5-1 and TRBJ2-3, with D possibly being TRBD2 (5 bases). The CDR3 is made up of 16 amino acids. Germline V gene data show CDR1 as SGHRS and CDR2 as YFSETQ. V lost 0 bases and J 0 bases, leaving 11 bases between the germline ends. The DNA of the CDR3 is TGCGCCAGCAGCTTGGTTCGGGATTCTAGCACAGATACGCAGTATTTT. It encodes CASSLVRDSSTDTQYF.

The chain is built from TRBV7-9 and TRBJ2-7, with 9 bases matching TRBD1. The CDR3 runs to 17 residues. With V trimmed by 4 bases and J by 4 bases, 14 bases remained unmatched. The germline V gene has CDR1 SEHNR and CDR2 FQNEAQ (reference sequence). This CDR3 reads CASSSPTGTGINYEQYF. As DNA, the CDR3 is TGTGCCAGCAGCTCTCCTACCGGGACAGGGATTAATTACGAGCAGTACTTC.